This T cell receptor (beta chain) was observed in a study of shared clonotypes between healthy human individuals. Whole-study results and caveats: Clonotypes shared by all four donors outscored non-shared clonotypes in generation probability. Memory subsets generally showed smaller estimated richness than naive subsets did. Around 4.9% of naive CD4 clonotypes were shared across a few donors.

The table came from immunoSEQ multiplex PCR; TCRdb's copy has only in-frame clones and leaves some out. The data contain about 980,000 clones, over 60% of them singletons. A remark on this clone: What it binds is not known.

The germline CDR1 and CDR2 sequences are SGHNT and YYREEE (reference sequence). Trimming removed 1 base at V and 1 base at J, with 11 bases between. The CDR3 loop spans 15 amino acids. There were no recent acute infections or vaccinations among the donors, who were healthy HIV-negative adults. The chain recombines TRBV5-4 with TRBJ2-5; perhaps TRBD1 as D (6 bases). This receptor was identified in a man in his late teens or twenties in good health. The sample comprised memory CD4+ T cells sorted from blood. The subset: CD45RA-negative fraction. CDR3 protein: CASSLKGESQETQYF. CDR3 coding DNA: TGTGCCAGCAGCTTGAAGGGGGAAAGCCAAGAGACCCAGTACTTC.